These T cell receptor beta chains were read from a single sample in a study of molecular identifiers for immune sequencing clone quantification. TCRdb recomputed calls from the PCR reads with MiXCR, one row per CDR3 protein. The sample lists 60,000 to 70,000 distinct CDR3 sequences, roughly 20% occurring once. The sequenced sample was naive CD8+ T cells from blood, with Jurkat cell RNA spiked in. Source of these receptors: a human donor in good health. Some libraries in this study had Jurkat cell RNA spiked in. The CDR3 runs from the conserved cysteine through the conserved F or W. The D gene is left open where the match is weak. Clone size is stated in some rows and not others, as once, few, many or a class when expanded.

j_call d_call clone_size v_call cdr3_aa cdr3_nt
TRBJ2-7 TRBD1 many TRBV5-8 CASSLGGGPYEQYF TGTGCCAGCAGCTTGGGAGGGGGCCCGTACGAGCAGTACTTC
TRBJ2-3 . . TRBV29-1 CSVEGQRARISSTDTQYF TGCAGCGTTGAAGGTCAGAGAGCTAGAATAAGTAGCACAGATACGCAGTATTTT
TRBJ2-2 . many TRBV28 CASSVRLGGTGELFF TGTGCCAGCAGTGTCCGACTAGGAGGGACCGGGGAGCTGTTTTTT
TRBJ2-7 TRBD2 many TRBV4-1 CASSQGGLAGDEQYF TGCGCCAGCAGCCAAGGGGGACTAGCGGGAGACGAGCAGTACTTC
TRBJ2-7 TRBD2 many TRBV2 CASSEAGGRPYEQYF TGTGCCAGCAGTGAAGCGGGCGGGAGGCCCTACGAGCAGTACTTC
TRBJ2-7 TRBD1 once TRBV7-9 CASSPTGVEQNF TGTGCCAGCAGCCCGACAGGGGTCGAGCAGAACTTC
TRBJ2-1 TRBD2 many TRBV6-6 CASSYRALGTSGSGEQFF TGTGCCAGCAGTTACCGGGCCCTGGGGACTAGCGGGAGCGGTGAGCAGTTCTTC
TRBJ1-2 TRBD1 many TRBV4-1 CASSQGQGPNYGYTF TGCGCCAGCAGCCAGGGACAGGGGCCTAACTATGGCTACACCTTC
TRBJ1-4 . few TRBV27 CATTRQVSNEKLFF TGTGCCACCACAAGACAGGTTTCTAATGAAAAACTGTTTTTT
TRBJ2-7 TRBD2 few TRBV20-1 CSATLAGVFFSIGQYF TGCAGTGCTACGCTAGCGGGAGTTTTCTTTTCGATCGGGCAGTACTTC
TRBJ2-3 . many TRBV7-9 CAQGEWGRTDTQYF TGTGCCCAGGGCGAGTGGGGGAGGACAGATACGCAGTATTTT
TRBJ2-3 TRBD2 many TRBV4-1 CASSQVLAGADTQYF TGCGCCAGCAGCCAAGTCTTAGCGGGAGCTGATACGCAGTATTTT
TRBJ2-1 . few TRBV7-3 CASSWGEGDEQFF TGTGCCAGCAGTTGGGGCGAGGGCGATGAGCAGTTCTTC
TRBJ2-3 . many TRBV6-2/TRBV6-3 CASSYVVAGSDTQYF TGTGCCAGCAGTTACGTCGTAGCTGGGTCAGATACGCAGTATTTT
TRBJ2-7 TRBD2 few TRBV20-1 CSALGLARSSVELSTYEQYF TGCAGTGCCCTAGGACTAGCTCGTTCCTCTGTGGAGCTATCCACCTACGAGCAGTACTTC
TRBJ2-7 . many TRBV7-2 CASSLVSSVDEQYF TGTGCCAGCAGCTTAGTGTCTAGCGTTGATGAGCAGTACTTC
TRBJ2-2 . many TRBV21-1 CASSSHSGKGTGELFF TGTGCCAGCAGCTCCCATAGCGGGAAGGGTACCGGGGAGCTGTTTTTT
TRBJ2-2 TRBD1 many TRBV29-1 CSVRGTAGPGELFF TGCAGCGTTAGGGGGACAGCCGGGCCCGGGGAGCTGTTTTTT
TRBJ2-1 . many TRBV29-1 CSVPLGAGVTYNEQFF TGCAGCGTCCCCCTGGGGGCGGGAGTGACCTACAATGAGCAGTTCTTC
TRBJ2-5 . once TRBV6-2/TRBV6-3 CASSYPFGVGGFQETQYF TGTGCCAGCAGTTACCCTTTCGGGGTGGGAGGCTTCCAAGAGACCCAGTACTTC
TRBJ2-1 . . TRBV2 CASRTVSYNEQFF TGTGCCAGCAGGACAGTGTCCTACAATGAGCAGTTCTTC
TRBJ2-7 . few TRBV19 CASSITLESYEQYF TGTGCCAGTAGTATTACATTGGAGTCCTACGAGCAGTACTTC
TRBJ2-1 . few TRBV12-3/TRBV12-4 CASNSEWSEQFF TGTGCCAGTAATTCGGAGTGGAGTGAGCAGTTCTTC
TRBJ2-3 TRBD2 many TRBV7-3 CASSLAGGLLGDTQYF TGTGCCAGCAGCTTAGCGGGAGGCCTCCTAGGAGATACGCAGTATTTT
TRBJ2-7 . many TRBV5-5 CASTPGPSYEQYF TGTGCCAGCACCCCGGGACCCTCCTACGAGCAGTACTTC
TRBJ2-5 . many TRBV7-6 CASSWLETQYF TGTGCCAGCAGCTGGCTGGAGACCCAGTACTTC
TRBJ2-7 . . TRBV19 CASSGGVSSYEQYF TGTGCCAGTAGTGGAGGGGTTAGCTCCTACGAGCAGTACTTC
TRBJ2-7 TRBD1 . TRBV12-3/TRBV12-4 CASSTAGTGGEQYF TGTGCCAGCAGTACCGCCGGGACAGGGGGCGAGCAGTACTTC
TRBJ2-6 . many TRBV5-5 CASSFSAPGPPLGANVLTF TGTGCCAGCAGCTTCTCCGCTCCAGGCCCCCCCCTGGGGGCCAACGTCCTGACTTTC
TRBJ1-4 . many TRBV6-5 CASSYSPRGYNEKLFF TGTGCCAGCAGTTACTCCCCCCGCGGATATAATGAAAAACTGTTTTTT
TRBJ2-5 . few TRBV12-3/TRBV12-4 CASSLGLLQETQYF TGTGCCAGCAGTTTAGGGCTCCTCCAAGAGACCCAGTACTTC
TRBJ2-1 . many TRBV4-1 CASSPRDRHPNEQFF TGCGCCAGCAGCCCCCGGGATCGGCACCCCAATGAGCAGTTCTTC
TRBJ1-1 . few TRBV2 CASSEALGQNTEAFF TGTGCCAGCAGTGAAGCATTGGGACAGAACACTGAAGCTTTCTTT
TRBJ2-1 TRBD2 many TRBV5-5 CASRSPGLAGGYNEQFF TGTGCCAGCAGGTCGCCGGGACTAGCGGGAGGATACAATGAGCAGTTCTTC
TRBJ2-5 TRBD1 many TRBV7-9 CASSSDTGQGLVETQYF TGTGCCAGCAGCTCAGATACGGGACAGGGGTTGGTAGAGACCCAGTACTTC
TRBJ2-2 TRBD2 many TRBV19 CASSIDGRVIANTGELFF TGTGCCAGTAGTATAGACGGGAGGGTGATTGCGAACACCGGGGAGCTGTTTTTT
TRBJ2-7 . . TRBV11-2 CASSLSESYEQYF TGTGCCAGCAGCTTATCGGAGAGTTACGAGCAGTACTTC
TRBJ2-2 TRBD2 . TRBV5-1 CATQTSGSNTGELFF TGCGCCACCCAGACTAGCGGGTCGAACACCGGGGAGCTGTTTTTT
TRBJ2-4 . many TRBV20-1 CSARDRGLGENIQYF TGCAGTGCTAGAGATCGGGGGCTGGGCGAAAACATTCAGTACTTC
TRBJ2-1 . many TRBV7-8 CASSLSGWNEQFF TGTGCCAGCAGCTTAAGCGGCTGGAATGAGCAGTTCTTC
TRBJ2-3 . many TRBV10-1 CASRDPGDTQYF TGCGCCAGCCGCGACCCTGGGGATACGCAGTATTTT
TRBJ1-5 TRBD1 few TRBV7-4 CASRESEGQDYSNQPQHF TGTGCCAGCAGGGAAAGCGAGGGACAGGACTATAGCAATCAGCCCCAGCATTTT
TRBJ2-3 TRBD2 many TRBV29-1 CSVEGTSGSADTQYF TGCAGCGTTGAAGGGACTAGCGGGAGCGCAGATACGCAGTATTTT
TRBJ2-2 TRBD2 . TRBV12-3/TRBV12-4 CASSLTSGGTGELFF TGTGCCAGCAGTTTAACTAGCGGGGGAACCGGGGAGCTGTTTTTT
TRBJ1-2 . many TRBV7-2 CASSLTTGGGYTF TGTGCCAGCAGCTTAACAACAGGAGGGGGCTACACCTTC
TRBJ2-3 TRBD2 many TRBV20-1 CSASPREAAATDTQYF TGCAGTGCTAGCCCCCGGGAGGCGGCGGCCACAGATACGCAGTATTTT
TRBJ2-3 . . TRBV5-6 CASSPVSADTQYF TGTGCCAGCTCCCCGGTTTCTGCGGATACGCAGTATTTT
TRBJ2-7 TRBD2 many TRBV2 CASTTSAAYEQYF TGTGCCAGCACCACTAGCGCCGCCTACGAGCAGTACTTC
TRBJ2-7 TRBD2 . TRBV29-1 CSVKTSGSYEQYF TGCAGCGTGAAGACTAGCGGCTCCTACGAGCAGTACTTC
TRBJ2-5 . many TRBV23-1 CASSVAPDRFETQYF TGCGCCAGCAGCGTGGCGCCCGACAGGTTTGAGACCCAGTACTTC
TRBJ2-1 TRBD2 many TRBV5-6 CASSSSRLAGILYNEQFF TGTGCCAGCAGCTCCTCAAGACTAGCGGGGATCCTCTACAATGAGCAGTTCTTC